These 20 T cell receptor beta chains were sequenced from one sample in a study of T cells in Graves' hyperthyroidism and ophthalmopathy. Amplification yielded TCR beta CDR3 regions, with RNA transcripts as the source. The HTBI primer set served for first-round RT-PCR of the TCR CDR3. Each CDR3 protein is one row after TCRdb ran MiXCR on the multiplex PCR reads. The table records over 500,000 distinct CDR3 sequences, 40% to 50% of them present only once. Sample: peripheral blood or thyroid tissue (not recorded which). These receptors were collected from an adult woman with Graves' disease, either hyperthyroidism or ophthalmopathy (not recorded which).

Comment on this clonotype: One end of the junction is discordant with germline, which a read error may explain. The gene calls are TRBV11-1 and TRBJ2-7; 9 nucleotides agree with TRBD2. The CDR3 covers 14 residues. Germline V lookup: CDR1 SGHAT, CDR2 FQDESV (reference sequence). CDR3 coding DNA: TGTACCAGCAGAGAGGGCCTAGCGGGATACGAGCAGTACTTC. Amino acids: CTSREGLAGYEQYF.

The chain recombines TRBV10-1 with TRBJ2-2, with 8 positions matching TRBD2. The junction had 4 bases not matched to a gene; V was cut back by 4 bases and J by 6 bases. CDR3 size: 14 residues. The germline V gene encodes CDR1 WNHNN and CDR2 SYGVQD (reference sequence). CDR3 nucleotide sequence: TGCGCCAGCAGTGGGACTAGCCTCGCCGGGGAGCTGTTTTTT. This sequence encodes CASSGTSLAGELFF.

This clonotype was recorded many times. This chain connects TRBV9 to TRBJ1-2; D unclear. The CDR3 length is 14 residues. The ends were cut back, 1 base at V and 0 bases at J, with 7 bases in the middle. Germline CDR1 SGDLS, CDR2 YYNGEE. In DNA, the CDR3 is TGTGCCAGCAGCGTAACATATGCTAACTATGGCTACACCTTC. Residues: CASSVTYANYGYTF.

The rearrangement joins TRBV18 to TRBJ2-5, with D maybe TRBD2 (5 bases). CDR1 KGHSH and CDR2 LQKENI come from the germline V gene. This CDR3 has 15 residues. Trimming removed 2 bases at V and 0 bases at J, with 10 bases between. The CDR3 nucleotides are TGTGCCAGCTCACCAAGTTACGGGGACCAAGAGACCCAGTACTTC. This gives the protein CASSPSYGDQETQYF.

The rearrangement links TRBV6-2 or TRBV6-3 to TRBJ2-7; 10 bases agree with TRBD2. This CDR3 contains 16 residues. Unmatched junction bases numbered 7, after V lost 2 bases and J lost 3 bases. Germline V lookup: CDR1 MNHEY, CDR2 SVGEGT. The CDR3 nucleotides read TGTGCCAGCAGTTACGGGGTAGGACTAGCGGACTACGAGCAGTACTTC. It codes for CASSYGVGLADYEQYF.

The V and J genes are TRBV28 and TRBJ1-1; 10 positions agree with TRBD1. The CDR3 contains 14 residues. The germline CDR1 and CDR2 sequences are MDHEN and SYDVKM. J gave up 4 bases and V 6 bases, and 5 bases lay outside the gene matches. CDR3 region: CASRKTGGITEAFF. CDR3 bases: TGTGCCAGCAGAAAGACAGGGGGCATCACTGAAGCTTTCTTT.

J is TRBJ1-5 and V is TRBV10-3; 10 bases match TRBD1. The ends lost 6 bases at V and 11 bases at J; junction bases unmatched: 22. Germline CDR1 is ENHRY and CDR2 is SYGVKD. This CDR3 region has 18 residues. The CDR3: CAISGLSLRQGAFETQHF. The CDR3 DNA reads as TGTGCCATCAGCGGATTATCCCTGCGACAGGGGGCTTTCGAGACCCAGCATTTT.

The chain is built from TRBV9 and TRBJ2-5; D is possibly TRBD2 (7 bases). Germline loops: CDR1 SGDLS, CDR2 YYNGEE. The CDR3 covers 14 residues. V gave up 5 bases and J gave up 4 bases, with 15 bases separating them. DNA of the CDR3: TGTGCCAGCAGTTCTGGAGGGGGGGGAGAGACCCAGTACTTC. This sequence encodes CASSSGGGGETQYF. Using reference TRBV9 and TRBJ2-5 for the parts outside the CDR3, the full variable domain is DSGVTQTPKHLITATGQRVTLRCSPRSGDLSVYWYQQSLDQGLQFLIQYYNGEERAKGNILERFSAQQFPDLHSELNLSSLELGDSALYFCASSSGGGGETQYFGPGTRLLVL.

The rearrangement links TRBV9 to TRBJ1-2, with 7 bases fitting TRBD1. This CDR3 has 13 amino acids. Looked up from germline, CDR1 is SGDLS and CDR2 is YYNGEE. V trimming: 4 bases; J trimming: 6 bases; junction bases outside the gene matches: 6. Written as DNA, the CDR3 is TGTGCCAGCAGCACAGGGGCCGGGCATGGCTACACCTTC. Translated, it gives CASSTGAGHGYTF. Using reference TRBV9 and TRBJ1-2 for the parts outside the CDR3, the full variable domain is DSGVTQTPKHLITATGQRVTLRCSPRSGDLSVYWYQQSLDQGLQFLIQYYNGEERAKGNILERFSAQQFPDLHSELNLSSLELGDSALYFCASSTGAGHGYTFGSGTRLTVV.

This clonotype was counted a few times. The V call is TRBV12-3 or TRBV12-4, the J call TRBJ1-2; no clear D gene. The CDR3 contains 13 residues. Trimming removed 3 bases at V and 1 base at J, with 6 bases between. CDR3 DNA: TGTGCCAGCAGTTTCGGCATTAACTATGGCTACACCTTC. Protein product: CASSFGINYGYTF.

This clonotype was picked up many times. The chain uses TRBV4-3 and TRBJ2-5; the match to TRBD1 covers 8 bases. The CDR3 sequence is 17 residues long. Germline assignment: CDR1 LGHNA and CDR2 YSLEER. The V gene end was trimmed by 4 bases and the J gene end by 2 bases; junction bases not matched to a gene: 12. DNA for the CDR3: TGCGCCAGCAGCCGGAGGGGGGCAGGGGGCCCTCAAGAGACCCAGTACTTC. Its protein product is CASSRRGAGGPQETQYF.

This clonotype appeared many times. This chain connects TRBV28 to TRBJ2-5; possibly TRBD1 for D (5 bases). The V and J ends lost 2 bases and 0 bases respectively, with 7 bases between them. CDR3 length equals 14 residues. Looked up from germline, CDR1 is MDHEN and CDR2 is SYDVKM. CDR3 region: CASSLAGHQETQYF. The CDR3 nucleotides are TGTGCCAGCAGTTTAGCAGGGCACCAAGAGACCCAGTACTTC.

The rearrangement uses TRBV20-1 and TRBJ1-4; no definite D call. The CDR3 is 13 amino acids. V was clipped by 0 bases and J by 7 bases, with 9 bases between them. Germline CDR1 and CDR2: DFQATT and SNEGSKA (reference sequence). CDR3 bases: TGCAGTGCTAGAGAGGATTTAGGTGAAAAACTGTTTTTT. Its translation is CSAREDLGEKLFF.

Many counts were recorded for this clonotype. In DNA, the CDR3 is TGTGCCAGCAGCTTAGATGGGCAGGGTGGATCACCCCTCCACTTT. Encoded protein: CASSLDGQGGSPLHF. V gene TRBV7-9 combines with J gene TRBJ1-6, with D maybe TRBD1 (5 bases). V gave up 1 base and J gave up 10 bases, with 14 bases separating them. CDR1 and CDR2 (germline): SEHNR, FQNEAQ (reference sequence). The CDR3 is 15 amino acids.

The chain uses TRBV7-2 and TRBJ1-1; 8 positions match TRBD1. Trimming cost V 5 bases and J 6 bases; bases outside gene matches: 8. The CDR3 spans 14 residues. Germline CDR1 is SGHTA and CDR2 is FQGNSA. CDR3 in amino acids: CASSLGTGLAEAFF. Written as DNA, the CDR3 is TGTGCCAGCAGCCTAGGGACAGGATTGGCTGAAGCTTTCTTT.

This clonotype has a handful of counts. The chain uses TRBV12-3 or TRBV12-4 and TRBJ1-2; weak D call: TRBD1 (5 bases). Deletions cut 6 bases from V and 7 bases from J, with 12 bases between. CDR3 size: 12 residues. As DNA, the CDR3 is TGTGCCAGCAGGAATCAGGGATCTGGCTACACCTTC. This sequence encodes CASRNQGSGYTF.

The rearrangement links TRBV6-6 to TRBJ1-5, with 9 bases lining up with TRBD1. The CDR3 runs 16 residues. V shed 0 bases, J shed 6 bases, and the junction held 6 bases outside the gene matches. CDR1 and CDR2 (germline): MNHNY, SVGAGI (reference sequence). The CDR3 nucleotides are TGTGCCAGCAGTTACTCGAAGGGACAGGGTGGTCAGCCCCAGCATTTT. Translation: CASSYSKGQGGQPQHF.

This chain connects TRBV7-7 to TRBJ2-5, with 9 bases lining up with TRBD2. CDR3 length: 15 amino acids. Germline-derived CDR1 and CDR2 are SSHAT and FNYEAQ (reference sequence). The CDR3 DNA reads TGTGCTAGCGGTGGGCTAGCGGGAAACCAAGAGACCCAGTACTTC. Translated, it gives CASGGLAGNQETQYF. The full variable domain, with the rest looked up from reference TRBV7-7 and TRBJ2-5, is GAGVSQSPRYKVTKRGQDVTLRCDPISSHATLYWYQQALGQGPEFLTYFNYEAQPDKSGLPSDRFSAERPEGSISTLTIQRTEQRDSAMYRCASGGLAGNQETQYFGPGTRLLVL.

The chain links TRBV9 to TRBJ2-2; tentatively, D is TRBD1 (5 bases). V lost 0 bases and J 0 bases, leaving 9 bases between the germline ends. CDR1 SGDLS and CDR2 YYNGEE come from the germline V gene. This CDR3 is 16 amino acids long. The CDR3 region is CASSVGLGANTGELFF. CDR3 bases: TGTGCCAGCAGCGTAGGCCTAGGGGCGAACACCGGGGAGCTGTTTTTT.

V gene TRBV5-1 combines with J gene TRBJ2-6; a weak D match, TRBD1 (6 bases). The length of the CDR3 is 18 residues. The germline V and J ends were trimmed by 6 bases and 0 bases, with 19 bases remaining between them. The germline CDR1 and CDR2 sequences are SGHRS and YFSETQ. CDR3 residues: CASTPSAGAVSGANVLTF. CDR3 nucleotide sequence: TGCGCCAGCACCCCCAGCGCAGGGGCGGTCTCTGGGGCCAACGTCCTGACTTTC.